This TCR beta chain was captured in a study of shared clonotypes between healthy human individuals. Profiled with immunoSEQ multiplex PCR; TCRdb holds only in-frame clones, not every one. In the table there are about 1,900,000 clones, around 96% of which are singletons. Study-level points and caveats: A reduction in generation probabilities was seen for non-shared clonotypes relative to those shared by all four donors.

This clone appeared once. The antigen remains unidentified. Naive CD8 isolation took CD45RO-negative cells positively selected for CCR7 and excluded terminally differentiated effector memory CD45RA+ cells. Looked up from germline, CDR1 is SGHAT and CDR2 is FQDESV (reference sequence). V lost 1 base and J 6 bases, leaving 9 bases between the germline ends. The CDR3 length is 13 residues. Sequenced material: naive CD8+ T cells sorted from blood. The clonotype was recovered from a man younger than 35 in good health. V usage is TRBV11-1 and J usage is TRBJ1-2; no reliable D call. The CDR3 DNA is TGTGCCAGCAGCTTAGGAAATGGGAATGGCTACACCTTC. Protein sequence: CASSLGNGNGYTF.